These 12 T cell receptor beta chains originate from one sample sequenced in a study of OX40 agonist ivuxolimab in advanced cancers. This table comes from immunoSEQ multiplex PCR, and its TCRdb copy is limited to in-frame clones, with some not included. The sample includes approximately 75,000 clones, under 95% of them seen just once. Sequenced material: CD4+ or CD8+ T cells sorted from blood, taken in a trial of the OX40 agonist ivuxolimab. Every receptor here comes from an adult with an advanced solid tumor such as melanoma, head and neck, liver or kidney cancer.

This sequence joins TRBV28 and TRBJ1-1; D unclear. The V and J ends lost 3 bases and 4 bases respectively, with 6 bases between them. The CDR3 is 12 residues long. CDR1 and CDR2 (germline): MDHEN, SYDVKM. The CDR3 bases are TGTGCCAGCAGTTTCGGTCGCACTGAAGCTTTCTTT. Residues: CASSFGRTEAFF.

The V and J genes are TRBV7-9 and TRBJ1-1, with 7 bases lining up with TRBD1. The germline V gene has CDR1 SEHNR and CDR2 FQNEAQ (reference sequence). V was pared by 3 bases and J by 3 bases, with 13 bases of the junction left unmatched. This CDR3 has 17 amino acids. For the CDR3, the DNA is TGTGCCAGCAGCTTTAGTCCCAAGACAGGGTCAGACACTGAAGCTTTCTTT. This translates into CASSFSPKTGSDTEAFF.

V is TRBV10-1 and J is TRBJ2-7; D is undetermined. The length of the CDR3 is 13 residues. Trimming removed 2 bases at V and 7 bases at J, with 12 bases between. Per germline, CDR1 WNHNN and CDR2 SYGVQD (reference sequence). The CDR3 loop is CASSEGVYREQYF. CDR3 DNA: TGCGCCAGCAGTGAGGGCGTCTATCGAGAGCAGTACTTC.

The rearrangement joins TRBV28 to TRBJ1-2; D gene uncertain. This CDR3 region has 11 residues. Germline V gene data show CDR1 as MDHEN and CDR2 as SYDVKM. Trimming pared 5 bases from V and 11 bases from J, leaving 12 bases between. CDR3 loop: CASSLRQDYTF. CDR3 coding DNA: TGTGCCAGCAGTCTAAGGCAGGATTACACCTTC.

This rearrangement joins TRBV5-1 to TRBJ2-5, with 7 positions matching TRBD1. CDR1 and CDR2 (germline): SGHRS, YFSETQ. The CDR3 is 16 residues long. With V trimmed by 6 bases and J by 2 bases, 13 bases remained unmatched. The CDR3 bases are TGCGCCAGCACCTCTTGGGGACAGTTATCACAAGAGACCCAGTACTTC. Translated: CASTSWGQLSQETQYF.

The chain carries TRBV27 and TRBJ1-1, with 8 bases identical to TRBD1. This CDR3 is 12 amino acids long. V gave up 4 bases and J gave up 10 bases; unmatched junction bases: 5. The germline gives CDR1 MNHEY, CDR2 SMNVEV (reference sequence). CDR3 protein: CASSSSGGVAFF. For the CDR3, the DNA is TGTGCCAGCAGTTCATCAGGGGGCGTAGCTTTCTTT.

The gene calls are TRBV7-9 and TRBJ2-4, with TRBD1 identical over 7 bases. Germline-derived CDR1 and CDR2 are SEHNR and FQNEAQ (reference sequence). Trimming took 5 bases from V and 3 from J; bases not matched to a gene: 4. The CDR3 loop spans 14 amino acids. The CDR3 is CASSLGTVKNIQYF. CDR3 DNA sequence: TGTGCCAGCAGCCTCGGGACAGTCAAAAACATTCAGTACTTC.

With respect to this clone: One end of the junction fails to match germline, which may point to a read error. The V and J genes are TRBV28 and TRBJ2-7, with 7 positions matching TRBD1. Germline V gene data show CDR1 as MDHEN and CDR2 as SYDVKM. This CDR3 contains 14 residues. The CDR3 DNA reads TGTGCCAGCAGTTTATCCCCCCAACCGGGACAGAAAGACTTC. Translated: CASSLSPQPGQKDF.

V usage is TRBV10-3 and J usage is TRBJ1-5, with unresolved D. V was shortened by 3 bases and J by 2 bases, with 8 bases between the two germline ends. Per germline, CDR1 ENHRY and CDR2 SYGVKD. CDR3 length: 14 amino acids. The DNA for the CDR3 is TGTGCCATCAGTGACGGGAGGGGCAATCAGCCCCAGCATTTT. Amino acids: CAISDGRGNQPQHF.

The chain is built from TRBV5-1 and TRBJ2-7; 8 nucleotides match TRBD1. With V trimmed by 4 bases and J by 1 base, 10 bases remained unmatched. CDR1 is SGHRS and CDR2 is YFSETQ in the germline V gene. The CDR3 consists of 16 residues. CDR3 bases: TGCGCCAGCAGCAAATCCGGACAGGGCTGGTCCTACGAGCAGTACTTC. Translating it yields CASSKSGQGWSYEQYF.

The chain employs TRBV6-6 and TRBJ1-2; perhaps TRBD1 as D (6 bases). Trimming stripped 1 base from V and 4 bases from J, with 10 bases between. The length of the CDR3 is 14 residues. Germline V gene lookup returns CDR1 MNHNY and CDR2 SVGAGI (reference sequence). CDR3 sequence (DNA): TGTGCCAGCAGTTACTTCACAGGGACCTATGGCTACACCTTC. It encodes CASSYFTGTYGYTF.

The J gene is TRBJ1-2, the V gene TRBV20-1; D remains ambiguous. V was clipped by 6 bases and J by 8 bases, with 13 bases between them. This CDR3 has 11 residues. Germline assignment: CDR1 DFQATT and CDR2 SNEGSKA (reference sequence). The CDR3 DNA sequence: TGCAGTGCCCCGACGGTGGGAGGCTACACCTTC. Amino acid sequence: CSAPTVGGYTF.